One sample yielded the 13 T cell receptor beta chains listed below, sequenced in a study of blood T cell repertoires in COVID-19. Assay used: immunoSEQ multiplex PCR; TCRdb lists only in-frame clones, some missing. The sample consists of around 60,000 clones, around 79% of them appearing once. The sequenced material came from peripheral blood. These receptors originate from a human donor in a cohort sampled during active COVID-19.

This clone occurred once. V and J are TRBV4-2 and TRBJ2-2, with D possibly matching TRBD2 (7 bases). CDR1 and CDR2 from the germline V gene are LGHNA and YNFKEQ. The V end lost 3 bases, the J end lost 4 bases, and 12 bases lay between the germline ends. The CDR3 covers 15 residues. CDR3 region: CASSQRGRSTGELFF. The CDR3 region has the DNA TGTGCCAGCAGCCAGCGGGGGCGCTCCACCGGGGAGCTGTTTTTT.

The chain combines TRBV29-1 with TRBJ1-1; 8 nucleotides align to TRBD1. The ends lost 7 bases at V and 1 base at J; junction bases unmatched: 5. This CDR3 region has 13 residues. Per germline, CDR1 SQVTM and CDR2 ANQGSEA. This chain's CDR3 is CSASGQANTEAFF. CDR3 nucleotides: TGCAGCGCTTCGGGACAGGCGAACACTGAAGCTTTCTTT.

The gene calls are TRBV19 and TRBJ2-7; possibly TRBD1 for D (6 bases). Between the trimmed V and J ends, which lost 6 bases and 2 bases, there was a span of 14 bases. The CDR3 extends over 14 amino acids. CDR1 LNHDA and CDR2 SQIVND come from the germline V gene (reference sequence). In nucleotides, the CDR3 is TGTGCCAGTAGAAGGGACAAGGGGACCTACGAGCAGTACTTC. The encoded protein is CASRRDKGTYEQYF.

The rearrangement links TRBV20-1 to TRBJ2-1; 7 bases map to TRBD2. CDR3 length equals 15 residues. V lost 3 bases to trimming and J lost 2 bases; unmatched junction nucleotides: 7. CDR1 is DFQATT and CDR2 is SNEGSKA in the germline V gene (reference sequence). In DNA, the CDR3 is TGCAGTGCTAGTCAAGCGGGAAGACCCTACAATGAGCAGTTCTTC. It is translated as CSASQAGRPYNEQFF.

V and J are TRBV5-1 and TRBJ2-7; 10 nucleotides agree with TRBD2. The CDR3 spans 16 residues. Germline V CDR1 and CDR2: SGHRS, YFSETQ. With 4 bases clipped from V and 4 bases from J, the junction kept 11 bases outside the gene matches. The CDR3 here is CASSLSGVSGRYEQYF. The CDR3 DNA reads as TGCGCCAGCAGCCTCTCTGGAGTTAGCGGGAGGTACGAGCAGTACTTC.

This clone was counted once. CDR3 amino acids: CASSLGSGGAQHF. CDR3 DNA: TGTGCCAGCAGCTTAGGGTCGGGGGGGGCCCAGCATTTT. The rearrangement links TRBV7-2 to TRBJ1-5; TRBD1 is a possible D gene (5 bases). Germline V lookup: CDR1 SGHTA, CDR2 FQGNSA. The V end was cut by 1 base, the J end by 11 bases, with 12 bases between. This CDR3 spans 13 amino acids.

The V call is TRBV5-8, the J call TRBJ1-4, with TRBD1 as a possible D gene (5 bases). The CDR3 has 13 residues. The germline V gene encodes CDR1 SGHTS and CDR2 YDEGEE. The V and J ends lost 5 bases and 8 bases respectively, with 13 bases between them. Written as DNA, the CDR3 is TGTGCCAGCAGGGGCAAGGCAGGGGAAAAACTGTTTTTT. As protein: CASRGKAGEKLFF. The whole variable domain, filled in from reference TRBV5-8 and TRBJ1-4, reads EAGVTQSPTHLIKTRGQQATLRCSPISGHTSVYWYQQALGLGLQFLLWYDEGEERNRGNFPPRFSGRQFPNYSSELNVNALELEDSALYLCASRGKAGEKLFFGSGTQLSVL.

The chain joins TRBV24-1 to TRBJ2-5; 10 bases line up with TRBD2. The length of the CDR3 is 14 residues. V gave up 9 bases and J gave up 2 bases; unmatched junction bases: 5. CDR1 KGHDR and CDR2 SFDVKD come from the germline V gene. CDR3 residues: CATGVAGGQETQYF. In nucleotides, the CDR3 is TGTGCCACCGGGGTAGCGGGGGGACAAGAGACCCAGTACTTC.

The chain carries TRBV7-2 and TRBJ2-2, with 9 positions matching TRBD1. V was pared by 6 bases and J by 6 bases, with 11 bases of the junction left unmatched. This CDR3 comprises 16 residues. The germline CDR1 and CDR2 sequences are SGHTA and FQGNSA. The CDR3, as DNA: TGTGCCAGCAGTTCCGGCTACAGGGGGCAATCCGGGGAGCTGTTTTTT. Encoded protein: CASSSGYRGQSGELFF.

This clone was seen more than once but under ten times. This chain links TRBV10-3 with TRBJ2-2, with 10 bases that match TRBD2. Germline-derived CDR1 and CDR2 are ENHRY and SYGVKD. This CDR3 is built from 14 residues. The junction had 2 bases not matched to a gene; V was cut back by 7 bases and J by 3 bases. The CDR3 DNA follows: TGTGCCATCAACGGACTAGCGGACACCGGGGAGCTGTTTTTT. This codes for CAINGLADTGELFF.

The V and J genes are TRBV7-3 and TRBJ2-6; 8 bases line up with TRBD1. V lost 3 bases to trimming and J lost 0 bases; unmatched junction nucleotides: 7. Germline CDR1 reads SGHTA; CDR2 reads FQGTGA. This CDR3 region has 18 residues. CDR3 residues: CASSLAGGLGSGANVLTF. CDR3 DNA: TGTGCCAGCAGCTTGGCAGGGGGCCTAGGCTCTGGGGCCAACGTCCTGACTTTC.

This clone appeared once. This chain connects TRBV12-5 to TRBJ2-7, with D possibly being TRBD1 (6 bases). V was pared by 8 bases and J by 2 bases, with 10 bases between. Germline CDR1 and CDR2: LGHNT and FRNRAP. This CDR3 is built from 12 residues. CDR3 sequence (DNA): TGTGCTAGTAACCGGGACACCTACGAGCAGTACTTC. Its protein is CASNRDTYEQYF.

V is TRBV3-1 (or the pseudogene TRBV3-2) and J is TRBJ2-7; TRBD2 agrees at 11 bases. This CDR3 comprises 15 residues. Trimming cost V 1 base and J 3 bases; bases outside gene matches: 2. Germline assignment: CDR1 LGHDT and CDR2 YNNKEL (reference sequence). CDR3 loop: CASSQGLAGFYEQYF. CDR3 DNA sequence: TGTGCCAGCAGCCAAGGACTAGCGGGATTCTACGAGCAGTACTTC.